This is a list of T cell receptor beta chains from one sample in a study of sequential checkpoint blockade in melanoma. The table came from immunoSEQ multiplex PCR; TCRdb's copy has only in-frame clones and leaves some out. The sample records 4,000 or so clones, approximately 20% being singletons. This material consisted of tumor tissue (inferred from file names), taken from a patient given nivolumab and ipilimumab in sequence. The origin of the receptors is a human donor with melanoma. Both conserved end residues are part of each CDR3. D genes are given only for firm matches. The size field is filled for only some rows; it gives once, few, many or a size class.

CDR3 protein,CDR3 DNA,D gene,J gene,clone size,V gene
CASSLGTYQETQYF,TGTGCCAGCAGCTTAGGGACTTATCAAGAGACCCAGTACTTC,-,TRBJ2-5,many,TRBV11-3
CASSLRLAGKETQYF,TGCGCCAGCAGCTTGCGACTAGCGGGGAAAGAGACCCAGTACTTC,TRBD2,TRBJ2-5,-,TRBV5-1
CASSYSKSGANVLTF,TGTGCCAGCAGTTACTCGAAGTCTGGGGCCAACGTCCTGACTTTC,-,TRBJ2-6,few,TRBV6-8
CSVVGLAGDGEQFF,TGCAGCGTTGTCGGACTAGCGGGGGACGGTGAGCAGTTCTTC,TRBD2,TRBJ2-1,-,TRBV29-1
CASSYSRGAKNIQYF,TGTGCCAGCAGTTACTCGAGGGGTGCCAAAAACATTCAGTACTTC,-,TRBJ2-4,many,TRBV6-8
CASSEGAAALGNTIYF,TGTGCCAGCAGCGAGGGGGCGGCAGCACTAGGAAACACCATATATTTT,TRBD1,TRBJ1-3,-,TRBV9
CASSRTLGQGGFRYGYTF,TGTGCCAGCAGCCGAACGCTTGGACAGGGGGGTTTCCGTTATGGCTACACCTTC,TRBD1,TRBJ1-2,few,TRBV11-3
CASSILRTGGNTGELFF,TGTGCCAGTAGTATCCTCCGGACAGGGGGCAACACCGGGGAGCTGTTTTTT,TRBD1,TRBJ2-2,-,TRBV19
CASSGGTSGDYNEQFF,TGTGCCAGCAGCGGCGGGACTAGCGGGGATTACAATGAGCAGTTCTTC,TRBD2,TRBJ2-1,-,TRBV11-3
CSVEGLGQGGFRTEAFF,TGCAGCGTTGAAGGGTTGGGACAGGGGGGATTTCGAACTGAAGCTTTCTTT,TRBD1,TRBJ1-1,large,TRBV29-1
CASGSLRGGYTNTGELFF,TGTGCTAGTGGATCCCTGCGCGGGGGTTATACGAACACCGGGGAGCTGTTTTTT,TRBD2,TRBJ2-2,-,TRBV12-5
CASSLVTGRSTEAFF,TGTGCCAGCAGCTTAGTAACAGGGAGAAGCACTGAAGCTTTCTTT,-,TRBJ1-1,many,TRBV11-3
CASRETTNEKLFF,TGTGCCAGCAGAGAGACCACTAATGAAAAACTGTTTTTT,-,TRBJ1-4,few,TRBV7-1
CASGHGTGSARGYTF,TGTGCTAGTGGCCACGGGACAGGGTCGGCTCGTGGCTACACCTTC,TRBD1,TRBJ1-2,few,TRBV12-5
CASIGDNQETQYF,TGTGCCAGTATAGGGGACAACCAAGAGACCCAGTACTTC,-,TRBJ2-5,-,TRBV19
CASSFNGFRSPLHF,TGCGCCAGCAGCTTTAATGGGTTTCGTTCACCCCTCCACTTT,-,TRBJ1-6,-,TRBV5-1
CASSSPPGRRSTDTQYF,TGTGCCAGCAGCTCACCGCCGGGGCGGAGAAGCACAGATACGCAGTATTTT,-,TRBJ2-3,many,TRBV11-3
CASIQPGQVAYEQYF,TGTGCCAGCATTCAACCGGGACAGGTGGCCTACGAGCAGTACTTC,TRBD1,TRBJ2-7,many,TRBV6-8
CASSPDAGSTDTQYF,TGTGCCAGCAGCCCTGACGCGGGGTCCACAGATACGCAGTATTTT,-,TRBJ2-3,many,TRBV11-3
CASSYKRVGNEQFF,TGTGCCAGCAGTTACAAACGGGTCGGGAATGAGCAGTTCTTC,-,TRBJ2-1,few,TRBV6-8
CASGAEGGPNEKLFF,TGCGCCAGCGGGGCCGAAGGGGGGCCTAATGAAAAACTGTTTTTT,-,TRBJ1-4,-,TRBV5-1
CASSALAGGNTGELFF,TGTGCCAGCAGTGCCCTAGCGGGGGGTAACACCGGGGAGCTGTTTTTT,TRBD2,TRBJ2-2,few,TRBV6-8
CASSTFGNTEAFF,TGTGCCAGCAGCACTTTTGGGAACACTGAAGCTTTCTTT,-,TRBJ1-1,many,TRBV7-2
CASSYGQGMDEAFF,TGTGCCAGTAGTTACGGACAGGGGATGGATGAAGCTTTCTTT,TRBD1,TRBJ1-1,few,TRBV19
CASSDSPYEQYF,TGTGCCAGCAGTGATTCCCCCTACGAGCAGTACTTC,-,TRBJ2-7,-,TRBV25-1
CASSLRRKSGQGIEAFF,TGTGCCAGCAGCTTAAGGAGGAAGTCCGGACAGGGGATAGAAGCTTTCTTT,TRBD1,TRBJ1-1,many,TRBV11-3
CASSVGTGSGQPQHF,TGCGCCAGCAGCGTAGGGACAGGGTCGGGTCAGCCCCAGCATTTT,TRBD1,TRBJ1-5,-,TRBV5-1
CASSRDSGNTIYF,TGTGCCAGCAGCCGGGACTCTGGAAACACCATATATTTT,-,TRBJ1-3,many,TRBV7-2
CASSLKQGSYEQYF,TGTGCCAGCTCACTGAAACAGGGTTCCTACGAGCAGTACTTC,-,TRBJ2-7,-,TRBV18
CASSASGGNTEAFF,TGTGCCAGCAGCGCGTCAGGGGGGAACACTGAAGCTTTCTTT,TRBD1,TRBJ1-1,medium-sized,TRBV11-3
CASSRTTPGQGYEQYF,TGTGCCAGCAGCCGAACGACGCCGGGACAGGGATACGAGCAGTACTTC,TRBD1,TRBJ2-7,-,TRBV6-8
CASSLAAASNQPQHF,TGTGCCAGCAGCTTGGCGGCAGCTAGCAATCAGCCCCAGCATTTT,-,TRBJ1-5,many,TRBV11-3
CAISIKTSAGETDTQYF,TGTGCCATCAGTATAAAGACTAGTGCCGGGGAGACAGATACGCAGTATTTT,-,TRBJ2-3,many,TRBV6-8
CSVVSGTRTEAFF,TGCAGCGTTGTGTCAGGGACCCGAACTGAAGCTTTCTTT,-,TRBJ1-1,large,TRBV29-1
CASSSSTANTEAFF,TGTGCCAGCAGTTCCTCGACAGCGAACACTGAAGCTTTCTTT,-,TRBJ1-1,large,TRBV6-8
CASGDLAGVGGYTF,TGCGCCAGCGGTGACCTGGCGGGGGTTGGTGGCTACACCTTC,-,TRBJ1-2,few,TRBV10-2
CASSSEGYSDTQYF,TGTGCCAGTTCCTCCGAGGGGTACTCGGATACGCAGTATTTT,-,TRBJ2-3,few,TRBV19
CASSLDRLAGGTGELFF,TGTGCCAGCAGCTTGGATCGACTAGCGGGGGGGACCGGGGAGCTGTTTTTT,TRBD2,TRBJ2-2,few,TRBV11-3
CATSRDGAVSSYGYTF,TGTGCCACCAGCAGAGACGGAGCCGTCAGCAGCTATGGCTACACCTTC,-,TRBJ1-2,-,TRBV15
CAWSAFGVQHTKNIQYF,TGTGCCTGGAGTGCTTTCGGCGTCCAGCACACCAAAAACATTCAGTACTTC,-,TRBJ2-4,few,TRBV30
CASRYSGGAYEQYF,TGTGCCAGCAGGTACAGCGGGGGAGCCTACGAGCAGTACTTC,TRBD2,TRBJ2-7,medium-sized,TRBV6-8
CASSSGDRVNAAFF,TGCGCCAGCAGCTCCGGGGACAGGGTGAATGCAGCTTTCTTT,TRBD1,TRBJ1-1,-,TRBV5-1
CASSSPGRFGNTIYF,TGTGCCAGCAGTTCCCCGGGGCGATTTGGAAACACCATATATTTT,-,TRBJ1-3,many,TRBV6-8
CASSPPGQGLPGELFF,TGTGCCAGCAGCCCCCCCGGACAGGGTTTGCCCGGGGAGCTGTTTTTT,TRBD1,TRBJ2-2,-,TRBV6-8
CASSYADRDTEAFF,TGTGCCAGCAGTTACGCCGACAGGGACACTGAAGCTTTCTTT,TRBD1,TRBJ1-1,few,TRBV6-8
CASKAWGSNQPQHF,TGTGCCAGTAAGGCCTGGGGCAGCAATCAGCCCCAGCATTTT,-,TRBJ1-5,-,TRBV19
CASSPGRNGQSYGYTF,TGTGCCAGCAGTCCGGGAAGAAACGGACAGAGCTATGGCTACACCTTC,-,TRBJ1-2,few,TRBV6-8